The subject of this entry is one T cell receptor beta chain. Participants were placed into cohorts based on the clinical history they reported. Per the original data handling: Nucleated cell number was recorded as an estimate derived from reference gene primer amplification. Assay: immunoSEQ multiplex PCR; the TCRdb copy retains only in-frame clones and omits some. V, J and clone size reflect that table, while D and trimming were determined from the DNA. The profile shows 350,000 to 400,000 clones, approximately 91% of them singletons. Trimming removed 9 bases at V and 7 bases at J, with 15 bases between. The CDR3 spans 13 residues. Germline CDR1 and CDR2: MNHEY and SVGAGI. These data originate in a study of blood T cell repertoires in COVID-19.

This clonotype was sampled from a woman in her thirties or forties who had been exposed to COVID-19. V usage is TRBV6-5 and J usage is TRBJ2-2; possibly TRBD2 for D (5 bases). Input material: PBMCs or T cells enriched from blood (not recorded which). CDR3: CASGSSYVGELFF. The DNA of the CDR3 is TGTGCCAGTGGGAGCTCGTATGTCGGGGAGCTGTTTTTT.